This passage covers 32 T cell receptor beta chains from one sample sequenced in a study of T-cell reconstitution after alpha-beta-depleted transplantation in children. A TCRbeta library incorporating unique molecular identifiers was prepared. One entry per CDR3 protein results from TCRdb running MiXCR on the PCR reads. The table has approximately 510,000 distinct CDR3 sequences, around 19% seen once; the top ten hold over 3%. Source: PBMCs from the stem cell graft donor, taken from the stem cell graft. These receptors came from a human donor who donated a stem cell graft to a child with acute lymphoblastic leukemia.

This clonotype showed up just a few times. The V gene is TRBV20-1, the J gene TRBJ2-3, with D possibly being TRBD2 (6 bases). The CDR3 sequence is 14 residues long. Germline V gene data show CDR1 as DFQATT and CDR2 as SNEGSKA (reference sequence). V gave up 3 bases and J gave up 1 base, with 11 bases separating them. The CDR3 DNA follows: TGCAGTGCTAGTCAGCGGGTTGGCACAGATACGCAGTATTTT. Its translation is CSASQRVGTDTQYF.

This chain joins TRBV5-6 and TRBJ2-1; D may match TRBD1 or TRBD2 (6 bases each). CDR1 and CDR2 (germline): SGHDT, YYEEEE. V gave up 0 bases and J gave up 6 bases, with 13 bases separating them. The CDR3 sequence is 15 residues long. The CDR3 protein is CASSLGGARLNEQFF. CDR3 coding DNA: TGTGCCAGCAGCTTGGGGGGGGCCAGACTCAATGAGCAGTTCTTC.

This clonotype showed up just a few times. The rearrangement links TRBV7-2 to TRBJ2-7; D not resolved. The CDR3 covers 13 residues. Trimming removed 2 bases at V and 5 bases at J, with 10 bases between. CDR1 is SGHTA, CDR2 FQGNSA, per germline. CDR3 residues: CASSLYYFDEQYF. The CDR3 coding sequence is TGTGCCAGCAGCTTATACTACTTTGACGAGCAGTACTTC.

This clonotype was counted only a few times. The V and J genes are TRBV20-1 and TRBJ2-2; 7 bases map to TRBD1. V shed 1 base and J 4 bases; nucleotides not matched to a gene: 12. From germline, CDR1 is DFQATT and CDR2 SNEGSKA (reference sequence). The CDR3 runs to 17 residues. The CDR3 loop is CSARVLPGRGSTGELFF. The CDR3 coding sequence is TGCAGTGCTAGAGTTCTTCCGGGCAGGGGGAGCACCGGGGAGCTGTTTTTT.

The CDR3 sequence: CASSSSTGAPGVGWDEQFF. The CDR3 DNA follows: TGTGCCAGCAGCTCCTCGACAGGGGCCCCGGGAGTGGGTTGGGATGAGCAGTTCTTC. This chain links TRBV11-1 with TRBJ2-1; TRBD1 matches 8 bases. The CDR3 extends over 19 amino acids. Germline values: CDR1 SGHAT, CDR2 FQDESV (reference sequence). V shed 4 bases, J shed 8 bases, and the junction held 22 bases outside the gene matches.

As concerns this clonotype: An end of the junction does not agree with germline; a read error may underlie this. This rearrangement joins TRBV4-1 to TRBJ2-1, with D possibly matching TRBD1 (6 bases). In germline, CDR1 is MGHRA, CDR2 YSYEKL. This CDR3 region has 15 residues. As DNA, the CDR3 is TGCGCCAGCAGCCAAGTTGGGGGCTGGGACAATGGGCAGTTCTTC. Protein product: CASSQVGGWDNGQFF.

By sample share, this clonotype is medium-sized. The chain is built from TRBV4-1 and TRBJ2-3, with a weak D call TRBD2 (5 bases). V was cut by 3 bases and J by 3 bases, with 16 bases left in between. CDR1 is MGHRA, CDR2 YSYEKL, per germline. This CDR3 has 16 amino acids. The CDR3 DNA follows: TGCGCCAGCAGCCATTCCCCGTCGGACTTAACAGATACGCAGTATTTT. Amino acid sequence: CASSHSPSDLTDTQYF.

This chain uses TRBV7-8 with TRBJ2-7, with D possibly matching TRBD2 (6 bases). The CDR3 is 14 residues long. In germline, CDR1 is SGHVS, CDR2 FQNEAQ. The germline V and J ends were trimmed by 4 bases and 2 bases, with 12 bases remaining between them. The CDR3 region is CASSSLAQAYEQYF. DNA of the CDR3: TGTGCCAGCAGCTCACTAGCTCAGGCCTACGAGCAGTACTTC.

The chain uses TRBV2 and TRBJ2-7, with TRBD2 matching 8 bases. From germline, CDR1 is SNHLY and CDR2 FYNNEI. J gave up 6 bases and V 7 bases, and 8 bases lay outside the gene matches. The CDR3 has 13 residues. In DNA, the CDR3 is TGTGCCAGCAATCGCGGGAGGTCCCGCGAGCAGTACTTC. The encoded protein is CASNRGRSREQYF.

V is TRBV5-1 and J is TRBJ1-5, with TRBD1 identical over 9 bases. The CDR3 covers 16 residues. V lost 4 bases and J lost 7; bases outside the gene matches: 12. CDR1 is SGHRS, CDR2 YFSETQ, per germline. CDR3 in DNA: TGCGCCAGCAGCCTGGACGGGGACAGGGTAAACCAGCCCCAGCATTTT. As protein: CASSLDGDRVNQPQHF.

The DNA of the CDR3 is TGTGCCAGCAGTTTGAGGGCTAGCGGGAGTTTCTACAATGAGCAGTTCTTC. It specifies CASSLRASGSFYNEQFF. This rearrangement joins TRBV6-2 or TRBV6-3 to TRBJ2-1, with 10 bases fitting TRBD2. CDR3 length equals 17 residues. Germline V gene sequence: CDR1 MNHEY, CDR2 SVGEGT. J lost 3 bases, V lost 4 bases, and 9 bases had no gene match.

This clonotype was detected only a few times. The chain joins TRBV27 to TRBJ2-1, with 10 bases identical to TRBD2. Per germline, CDR1 MNHEY and CDR2 SMNVEV (reference sequence). The CDR3 has 16 residues. Trimming cost V 0 bases and J 6 bases; bases outside gene matches: 5. DNA of the CDR3: TGTGCCAGCAGTTTATCGGTTAGCGGGAGGTTCAATGAGCAGTTCTTC. Amino acids: CASSLSVSGRFNEQFF.

In its sample, this clonotype was seen a few times. The chain has TRBV11-1 and TRBJ2-3, with D possibly called TRBD1 or TRBD2 (7 bases each). The CDR3 is 18 residues long. The germline V gene has CDR1 SGHAT and CDR2 FQDESV (reference sequence). Deletions cut 4 bases from V and 1 base from J, with 21 bases between. The CDR3 sequence: CASSSRGTTWGRTDTQYF. In DNA form, the CDR3 reads TGTGCCAGCAGCTCCAGGGGGACTACTTGGGGGCGCACAGATACGCAGTATTTT.

As to this clonotype: One end of the junction is discordant with germline, which a read error may explain. The chain employs TRBV20-1 and TRBJ1-5; TRBD1 aligns across 12 bases. Germline assignment: CDR1 DFQATT and CDR2 SNEGSKA (reference sequence). The CDR3 consists of 17 residues. The CDR3 region has the DNA TGCTGTGCTAGGGGACAGGGGGCTGGGGATAGCAATCAGCCCCAGCATTTT. This gives the protein CCARGQGAGDSNQPQHF.

The table lists this clonotype with many counts. The chain carries TRBV7-9 and TRBJ2-1; D gene unclear. The length of the CDR3 is 12 residues. Trimming removed 5 bases at V and 8 bases at J, with 10 bases between. Germline CDR1 reads SEHNR; CDR2 reads FQNEAQ (reference sequence). The CDR3 DNA sequence: TGTGCCAGCAGCAATGCCCACCATGAGCAGTTCTTC. It codes for CASSNAHHEQFF.

The gene calls are TRBV12-3 or TRBV12-4 and TRBJ2-3, with 8 bases matching TRBD1. Germline trimming cut 3 bases from V and 1 base from J; bases unmatched to any gene: 3. The CDR3 spans 15 residues. For the CDR3, the DNA is TGTGCCAGCAGTTTCGAGGGACAGGGCACAGATACGCAGTATTTT. This codes for CASSFEGQGTDTQYF.

This sequence joins TRBV29-1 and TRBJ2-7; a weak D match, TRBD1 (6 bases). In germline, CDR1 is SQVTM, CDR2 ANQGSEA. With 6 bases removed from V and 4 bases from J, the gap between germline ends came to 10 bases. The CDR3 runs to 11 residues. The CDR3 DNA reads as TGCAGCGTAGGAGACAGGTACGAGCAGTACTTC. This gives the protein CSVGDRYEQYF.

The chain has TRBV3-1 and TRBJ2-7, with D unresolved. The CDR3 is 13 amino acids. Germline lookup yields CDR1 LGHDT and CDR2 YNNKEL (reference sequence). V lost 1 base and J 4 bases, leaving 8 bases between the germline ends. This chain's CDR3 is CASSQVHGYEQYF. CDR3 nucleotide sequence: TGTGCCAGCAGCCAAGTTCACGGGTACGAGCAGTACTTC.

This clonotype occurred a few times. This chain joins TRBV12-3 or TRBV12-4 and TRBJ1-4, with D perhaps matching TRBD1 (6 bases). This CDR3 is built from 15 residues. Trimming took off 3 bases at V and 3 bases at J, with 11 bases between the two ends. The CDR3 DNA reads TGTGCCAGCAGTTTCCGGACAGCCTCTAATGAAAAACTGTTTTTT. Protein product: CASSFRTASNEKLFF.

The V and J genes are TRBV21-1 and TRBJ2-5; the table's D call TRBD1 went unverified against the DNA. TRBV21-1 counts as a pseudogene. The CDR3 is 17 amino acids. The DNA for the CDR3 is TGTGCCAGTCCCCGACCGGGACAGGCCCTGGAGGGAGAGACCCAGTACTTC. It is translated as CASPRPGQALEGETQYF.

This clonotype was picked up a small number of times. As DNA, the CDR3 is TGCAGCGTGGCACCCGGGACACCTCCAGGGGGGACTGAAGCTTTCTTT. It translates to CSVAPGTPPGGTEAFF. The rearrangement joins TRBV29-1 to TRBJ1-1; 7 positions match TRBD1. This CDR3 contains 16 residues. Looked up from germline, CDR1 is SQVTM and CDR2 is ANQGSEA. V lost 6 bases to trimming and J lost 5 bases; unmatched junction nucleotides: 18.

The genes are TRBV5-1 and TRBJ2-7, with TRBD1 matching over 8 bases. Trimming cost V 0 bases and J 2 bases; bases outside gene matches: 7. CDR1 is SGHRS and CDR2 is YFSETQ in the germline V gene. The CDR3 covers 16 residues. CDR3 loop: CASSLERDRIPYEQYF. As DNA, the CDR3 is TGCGCCAGCAGCTTGGAACGGGACAGGATCCCCTACGAGCAGTACTTC.

This clonotype has a handful of counts. The V gene is TRBV5-5, the J gene TRBJ2-1; 11 bases align to TRBD2. This CDR3 comprises 16 residues. The germline V gene has CDR1 SGHKS and CDR2 YYEKEE (reference sequence). V lost 0 bases and J lost 9; bases outside the gene matches: 8. CDR3 residues: CASSLVASGTSGEQFF. The DNA for the CDR3 is TGTGCCAGCAGCTTGGTGGCTAGCGGGACTAGCGGTGAGCAGTTCTTC.

This rearrangement joins TRBV20-1 to TRBJ2-2; TRBD2 aligns across 8 bases. Germline-derived CDR1 and CDR2 are DFQATT and SNEGSKA (reference sequence). Germline trimming cut 1 base from V and 7 bases from J; bases unmatched to any gene: 2. The CDR3 extends over 13 amino acids. CDR3 residues: CSARVLAGGELFF. In DNA form, the CDR3 reads TGCAGTGCTAGAGTCCTAGCGGGCGGGGAGCTGTTTTTT.

The V and J genes are TRBV7-3 and TRBJ2-7; 8 positions agree with TRBD2. The J segment lost 3 bases and the V segment lost 8 bases, leaving 12 bases of the junction unmatched. The germline CDR1 and CDR2 sequences are SGHTA and FQGTGA. This CDR3 comprises 15 residues. Here the CDR3 DNA reads TGTGCCAGCGCTGAGGTAGCGGGAATGGGCTACGAGCAGTACTTC. This codes for CASAEVAGMGYEQYF.

This clonotype was counted only a few times. The chain recombines TRBV15 with TRBJ2-1; either TRBD1 or TRBD2 may supply D (6 bases each). The V end lost 7 bases, the J end lost 4 bases, and 23 bases lay between the germline ends. Per germline, CDR1 LNHNV and CDR2 YYDKDF (reference sequence). This CDR3 is built from 17 residues. The CDR3: CATKEGGLTGLYNEQFF. The CDR3 coding sequence is TGTGCCACCAAGGAGGGTGGTTTGACAGGACTATACAATGAGCAGTTCTTC.

The chain combines TRBV12-3 or TRBV12-4 with TRBJ1-1; 11 positions agree with TRBD1. J was trimmed by 3 bases and V by 2 bases; bases with no gene match: 8. The CDR3 spans 17 residues. The CDR3 is CASSLRPGQGEYTEAFF. CDR3 nucleotides: TGTGCCAGCAGTTTACGCCCGGGACAGGGGGAGTACACTGAAGCTTTCTTT.

The chain carries TRBV19 and TRBJ2-3, with D uncertain. V lost 5 bases, J lost 0 bases, and 15 bases lay in between. In germline, CDR1 is LNHDA, CDR2 SQIVND (reference sequence). The CDR3 loop spans 16 amino acids. Here the CDR3 reads CASSPRPGTSTDTQYF. The CDR3 bases are TGTGCCAGTAGTCCCCGACCAGGAACTAGCACAGATACGCAGTATTTT.

This clonotype was seen only a few times. The chain employs TRBV7-8 and TRBJ2-7; the D gene could be TRBD1 or TRBD2 (6 bases each). CDR1 is SGHVS and CDR2 is FQNEAQ in the germline V gene. The V end was cut by 5 bases, the J end by 8 bases, with 25 bases between. The CDR3 sequence is 16 residues long. The CDR3 DNA sequence: TGTGCCAGCAGCCCCCCACACGGCGGAGGGGGGAGAAAGCAGTACTTC. Translated: CASSPPHGGGGRKQYF. Filled out from reference TRBV7-8 and TRBJ2-7, the complete variable domain reads GAGVSQSPRYKVAKRGQDVALRCDPISGHVSLFWYQQALGQGPEFLTYFQNEAQLDKSGLPSDRFFAERPEGSVSTLKIQRTQQEDSAVYLCASSPPHGGGGRKQYFGPGTRLTVT.

The chain has TRBV5-5 and TRBJ1-2; the D gene is possibly TRBD1 (6 bases). The CDR3 is made up of 16 amino acids. Germline assignment: CDR1 SGHKS and CDR2 YYEKEE (reference sequence). V lost 2 bases to trimming and J lost 5 bases, with 19 bases between them. Here the CDR3 reads CASSLLYEGGGYGYTF. The CDR3, as DNA: TGTGCCAGCAGCTTACTCTATGAGGGGGGTGGATATGGCTACACCTTC.

This clonotype has just a few counts. The CDR3, as DNA: TGCAGTGCTAGGAGGGGTGGACAGCCCCAGCATTTT. Residues: CSARRGGQPQHF. The rearrangement joins TRBV20-1 to TRBJ1-5; possible D gene TRBD1, 5 bases. Deletions cut 3 bases from V and 7 bases from J, with 10 bases between. This CDR3 has 12 amino acids. Germline CDR1 is DFQATT and CDR2 is SNEGSKA (reference sequence).

The CDR3 DNA reads TGTGCCAGCAGTCCCCGGAGGGGTGCCTACAATGAGCAGTTCTTC. As protein: CASSPRRGAYNEQFF. The chain carries TRBV6-1 and TRBJ2-1, with D perhaps TRBD2 (6 bases). V was clipped by 5 bases and J by 2 bases, with 13 bases between them. Looked up from germline, CDR1 is MNHNS and CDR2 is SASEGT. This CDR3 spans 15 amino acids.